Described below is a single TCR beta chain sequence and its context. The CDR3 is made up of 14 amino acids. The V gene's germline CDR1 is KGHSH and CDR2 LQKENI. V gave up 3 bases and J gave up 0 bases, with 8 bases separating them. Sequenced by immunoSEQ multiplex PCR; TCRdb stores in-frame clones only, minus some. The repertoire holds about 310,000 clones, with roughly 86% as singletons. Enrollees, about 18 to 95 years old, lived in 24 US areas. This specimen comes from a study of blood T cell repertoires in COVID-19. The sequence was collected from a woman aged 18-35 years who had recovered from COVID-19. Sample: PBMCs or T cells enriched from blood (not recorded which). The V and J genes are TRBV18 and TRBJ1-1, with D tentatively TRBD1 (5 bases). The CDR3 reads CASSPTAMNTEAFF. In nucleotides, the CDR3 is TGTGCCAGCTCACCGACAGCCATGAACACTGAAGCTTTCTTT.